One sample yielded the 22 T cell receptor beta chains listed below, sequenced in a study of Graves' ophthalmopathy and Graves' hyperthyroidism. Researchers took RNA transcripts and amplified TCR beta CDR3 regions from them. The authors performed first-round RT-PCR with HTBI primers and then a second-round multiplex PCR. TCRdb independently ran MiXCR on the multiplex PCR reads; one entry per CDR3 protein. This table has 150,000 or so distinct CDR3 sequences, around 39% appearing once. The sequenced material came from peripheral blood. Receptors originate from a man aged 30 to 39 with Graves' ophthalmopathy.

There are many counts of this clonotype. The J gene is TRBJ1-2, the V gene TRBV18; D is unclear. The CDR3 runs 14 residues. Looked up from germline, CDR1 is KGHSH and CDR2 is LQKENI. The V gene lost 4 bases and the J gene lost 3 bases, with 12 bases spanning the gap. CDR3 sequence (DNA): TGTGCCAGCTCACGACCGGCCTCGTACTATGGCTACACCTTC. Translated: CASSRPASYYGYTF.

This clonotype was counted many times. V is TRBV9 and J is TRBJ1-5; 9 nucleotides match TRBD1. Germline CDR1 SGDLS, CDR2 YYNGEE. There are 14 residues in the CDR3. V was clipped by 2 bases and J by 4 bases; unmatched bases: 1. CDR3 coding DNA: TGTGCCAGCAGCGTCGGGACAGGGAATCAGCCCCAGCATTTT. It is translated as CASSVGTGNQPQHF.

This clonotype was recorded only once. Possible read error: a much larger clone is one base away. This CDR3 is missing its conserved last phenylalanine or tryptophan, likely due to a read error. CDR3 nucleotides: TGTGCCAGCTCACCAACACAAGCGGGAGGTTCGTCCTCCTACGAGCAGTACTCC. Translation gives CASSPTQAGGSSSYEQYS. The chain carries TRBV18 and TRBJ2-7; 9 bases map to TRBD2. V gave up 2 bases and J gave up 0 bases; unmatched junction bases: 11. The CDR3 sequence is 18 residues long. Germline V gene sequence: CDR1 KGHSH, CDR2 LQKENI.

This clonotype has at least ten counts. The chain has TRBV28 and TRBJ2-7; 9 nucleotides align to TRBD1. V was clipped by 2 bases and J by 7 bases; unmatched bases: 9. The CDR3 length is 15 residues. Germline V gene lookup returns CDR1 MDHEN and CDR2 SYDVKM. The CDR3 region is CASSLRGTGNFEQYF. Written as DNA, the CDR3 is TGTGCCAGCAGTTTACGCGGGACAGGGAATTTTGAGCAGTACTTC.

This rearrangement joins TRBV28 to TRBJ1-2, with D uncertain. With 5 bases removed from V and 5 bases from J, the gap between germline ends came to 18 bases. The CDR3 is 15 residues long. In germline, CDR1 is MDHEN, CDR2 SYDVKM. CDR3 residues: CASSPPPLTEYGYTF. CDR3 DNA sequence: TGTGCCAGCAGTCCCCCCCCCCTTACGGAATATGGCTACACCTTC.

For the CDR3, the DNA is TGTGTCACCAGAGGTAGCGGGGAAGAGACCCAGTACTTC. It yields the protein CVTRGSGEETQYF. The chain employs TRBV11-2 and TRBJ2-5, with 8 nucleotides matching TRBD2. The V gene's germline CDR1 is SGHAT and CDR2 FQNNGV. The CDR3 is 13 residues long. Together with reference TRBV11-2 and TRBJ2-5, the CDR3 gives the full variable domain: EAGVAQSPRYKIIEKRQSVAFWCNPISGHATLYWYQQILGQGPKLLIQFQNNGVVDDSQLPKDRFSAERLKGVDSTLKIQPAKLEDSAVYLCVTRGSGEETQYFGPGTRLLVL.

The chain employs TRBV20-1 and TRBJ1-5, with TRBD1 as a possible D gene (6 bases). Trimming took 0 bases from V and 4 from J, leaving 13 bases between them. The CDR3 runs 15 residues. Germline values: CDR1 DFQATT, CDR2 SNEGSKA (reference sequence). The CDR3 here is CSARDQTGENQPQHF. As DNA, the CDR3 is TGCAGTGCTAGAGATCAGACAGGCGAAAATCAGCCCCAGCATTTT.

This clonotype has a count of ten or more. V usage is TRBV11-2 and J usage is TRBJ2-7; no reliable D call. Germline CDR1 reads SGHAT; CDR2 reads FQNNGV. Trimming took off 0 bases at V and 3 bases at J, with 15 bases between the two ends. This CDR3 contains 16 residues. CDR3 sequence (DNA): TGTGCCAGCAGCTTAGATTGGCCACGCCGTGACTACGAGCAGTACTTC. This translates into CASSLDWPRRDYEQYF.

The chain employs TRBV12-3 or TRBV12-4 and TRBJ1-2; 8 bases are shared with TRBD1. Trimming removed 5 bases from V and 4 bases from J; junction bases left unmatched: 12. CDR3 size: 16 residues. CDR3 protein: CASSLRTGGSLYGYTF. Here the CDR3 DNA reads TGTGCCAGCAGTCTTAGAACAGGGGGAAGCCTCTATGGCTACACCTTC.

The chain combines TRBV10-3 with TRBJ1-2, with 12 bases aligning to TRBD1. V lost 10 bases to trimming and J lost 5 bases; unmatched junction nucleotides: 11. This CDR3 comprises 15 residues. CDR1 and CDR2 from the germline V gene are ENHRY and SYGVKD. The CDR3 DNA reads TGTGCCACGACGACCGGGACAGGGGGCGCTTATGGCTACACCTTC. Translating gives CATTTGTGGAYGYTF.

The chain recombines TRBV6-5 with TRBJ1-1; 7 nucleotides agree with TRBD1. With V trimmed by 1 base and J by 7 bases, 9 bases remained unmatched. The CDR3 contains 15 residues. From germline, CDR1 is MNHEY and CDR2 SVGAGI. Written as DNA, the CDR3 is TGTGCCAGCAGTTACTTTCCCGGGACAGTAGTTGAAGCTTTCTTT. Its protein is CASSYFPGTVVEAFF.

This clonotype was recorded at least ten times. In DNA, the CDR3 is TGTGCCAGCTCACCACAGGGGCGTAATAGTGAAGCTTTCTTT. Translating it yields CASSPQGRNSEAFF. This chain uses TRBV18 with TRBJ1-1, with a weak D call TRBD1 (5 bases). The CDR3 has 14 residues. V lost 1 base and J 7 bases, leaving 13 bases between the germline ends. Germline V gene data show CDR1 as KGHSH and CDR2 as LQKENI. Looking up the rest from reference TRBV18 and TRBJ1-1 gives the full variable domain: NAGVMQNPRHLVRRRGQEARLRCSPMKGHSHVYWYRQLPEEGLKFMVYLQKENIIDESGMPKERFSAEFPKEGPSILRIQQVVRGDSAAYFCASSPQGRNSEAFFGQGTRLTVV.

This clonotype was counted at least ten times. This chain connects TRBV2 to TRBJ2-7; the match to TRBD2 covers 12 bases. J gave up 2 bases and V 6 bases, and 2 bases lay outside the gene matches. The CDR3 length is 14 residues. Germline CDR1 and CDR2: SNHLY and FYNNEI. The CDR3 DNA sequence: TGTGCCAGCAGGGGACTAGCGGGTCCCTACGAGCAGTACTTC. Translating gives CASRGLAGPYEQYF.

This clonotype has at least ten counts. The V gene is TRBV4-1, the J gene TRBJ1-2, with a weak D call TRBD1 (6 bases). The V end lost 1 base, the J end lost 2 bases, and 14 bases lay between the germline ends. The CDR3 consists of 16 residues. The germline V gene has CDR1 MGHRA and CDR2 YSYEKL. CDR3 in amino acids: CASSQGRGGANYGYTF. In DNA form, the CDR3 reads TGCGCCAGCAGCCAAGGCCGAGGGGGGGCGAACTATGGCTACACCTTC.

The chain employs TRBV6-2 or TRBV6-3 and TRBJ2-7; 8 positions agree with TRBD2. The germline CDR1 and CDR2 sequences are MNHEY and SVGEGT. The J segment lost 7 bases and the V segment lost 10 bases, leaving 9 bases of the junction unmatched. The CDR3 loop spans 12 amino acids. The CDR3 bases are TGTGCCACTCAGCGGGAGAGGTTTGAGCAGTACTTC. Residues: CATQRERFEQYF.

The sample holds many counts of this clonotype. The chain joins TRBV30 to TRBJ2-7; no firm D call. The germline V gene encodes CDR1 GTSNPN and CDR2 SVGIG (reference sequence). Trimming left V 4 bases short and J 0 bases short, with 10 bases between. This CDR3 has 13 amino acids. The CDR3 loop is CAWTRGVSYEQYF. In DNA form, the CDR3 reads TGTGCCTGGACGCGTGGGGTCTCCTACGAGCAGTACTTC.

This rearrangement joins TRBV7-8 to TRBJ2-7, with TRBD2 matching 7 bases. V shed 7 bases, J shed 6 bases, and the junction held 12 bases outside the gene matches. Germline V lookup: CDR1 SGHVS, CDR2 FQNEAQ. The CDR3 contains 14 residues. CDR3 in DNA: TGTGCCAGCATCAAAAGGGAGGGGATCTCCGAGCAGTACTTC. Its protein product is CASIKREGISEQYF.

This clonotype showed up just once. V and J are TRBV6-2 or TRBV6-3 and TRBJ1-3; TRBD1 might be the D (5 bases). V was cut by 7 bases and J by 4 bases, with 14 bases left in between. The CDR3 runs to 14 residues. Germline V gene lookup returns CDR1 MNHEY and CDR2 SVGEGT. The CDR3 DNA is TGTGCCAGCACTTCCGGGACTTCGGGAAACACCATATATTTT. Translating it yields CASTSGTSGNTIYF.

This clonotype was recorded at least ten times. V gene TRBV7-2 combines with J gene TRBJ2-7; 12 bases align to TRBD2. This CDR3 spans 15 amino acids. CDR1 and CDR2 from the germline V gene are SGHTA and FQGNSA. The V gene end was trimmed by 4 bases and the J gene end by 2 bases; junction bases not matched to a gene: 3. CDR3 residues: CASSWLAGGPYEQYF. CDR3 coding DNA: TGTGCCAGCAGCTGGCTAGCGGGAGGGCCCTACGAGCAGTACTTC.

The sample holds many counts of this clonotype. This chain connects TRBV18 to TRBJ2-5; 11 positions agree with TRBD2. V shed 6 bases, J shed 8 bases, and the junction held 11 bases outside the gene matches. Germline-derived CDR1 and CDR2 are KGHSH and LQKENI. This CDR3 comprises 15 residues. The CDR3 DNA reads TGTGCCAGCTCCCCCGGGACTAGCGGACGTTCAACCCAGTACTTC. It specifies CASSPGTSGRSTQYF.

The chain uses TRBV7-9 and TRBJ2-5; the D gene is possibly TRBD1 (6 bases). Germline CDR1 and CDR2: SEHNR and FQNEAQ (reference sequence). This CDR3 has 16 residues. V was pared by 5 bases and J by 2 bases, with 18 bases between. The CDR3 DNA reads TGTGCCAGCAGCGCTCCTCCGGGACATCTACAAGAGACCCAGTACTTC. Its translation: CASSAPPGHLQETQYF.

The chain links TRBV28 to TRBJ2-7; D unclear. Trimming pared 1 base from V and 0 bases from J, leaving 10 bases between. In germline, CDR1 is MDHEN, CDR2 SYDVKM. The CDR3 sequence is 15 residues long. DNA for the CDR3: TGTGCCAGCAGTTTATCTGCCAGTAGCTCCTACGAGCAGTACTTC. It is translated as CASSLSASSSYEQYF.